The 14 T cell receptor beta chains in this list originate from one sample, sequenced in a study of T and B cells in COVID-19 patients. From blood, roughly 250-550 ng of genomic DNA served as TRB template. BIOMED2 TRB-A/B primer pools were used in multiplex TRB PCR. From the multiplex PCR reads, TCRdb called clonotypes with MiXCR, one entry per CDR3 protein. Among roughly 7,000 distinct CDR3 sequences listed, 22% were seen once. Sequencing was performed on blood. The receptors originated from a human donor who had recovered from COVID-19.

This clonotype was recorded only once. Possible read error: a much larger clone is one base away. The J gene is TRBJ1-1, the V gene TRBV6-5; D unresolved. Germline-derived CDR1 and CDR2 are MNHEY and SVGAGI. Trimming removed 7 bases from V and 4 bases from J, with 16 bases in between. The length of the CDR3 is 14 residues. The chain's CDR3 is CASKQSGRSTEAFF. Written as DNA, the CDR3 is TGTGCCAGCAAGCAATCTGGGCGAAGCACTGAAGCTTTCTTT.

The V and J genes are TRBV6-2 or TRBV6-3 and TRBJ2-1; 11 nucleotides line up with TRBD2. The germline V gene has CDR1 MNHEY and CDR2 SVGEGT. The CDR3 is made up of 19 amino acids. Unmatched junction bases numbered 9, after V lost 2 bases and J lost 0 bases. The CDR3 sequence: CASSYRASGGISSYNEQFF. The CDR3 nucleotides are TGTGCCAGCAGTTACAGGGCTAGCGGGGGGATAAGCTCCTACAATGAGCAGTTCTTC.

The chain uses TRBV7-9 and TRBJ1-6; 7 positions agree with TRBD1. V trimming: 5 bases; J trimming: 7 bases; junction bases outside the gene matches: 8. CDR1 and CDR2 (germline): SEHNR, FQNEAQ (reference sequence). The CDR3 is made up of 15 amino acids. CDR3 in DNA: TGTGCCAGCAGCCCCCGGCAGGGGGAAAATTCACCCCTCCACTTT. It translates to CASSPRQGENSPLHF.

In its sample, this clonotype ranks as large. V and J are TRBV29-1 and TRBJ2-2; 10 nucleotides agree with TRBD1. With V trimmed by 6 bases and J by 5 bases, 12 bases remained unmatched. Germline loops: CDR1 SQVTM, CDR2 ANQGSEA. This CDR3 is 16 amino acids long. The CDR3 sequence is CSVGARDRGETGELFF. CDR3 nucleotide sequence: TGCAGCGTCGGAGCCAGGGACAGGGGTGAAACCGGGGAGCTGTTTTTT.

This clonotype is medium-sized. This chain joins TRBV29-1 and TRBJ2-5; 10 nucleotides match TRBD2. V shed 6 bases, J shed 4 bases, and the junction held 5 bases outside the gene matches. The germline V gene has CDR1 SQVTM and CDR2 ANQGSEA. CDR3 length: 13 residues. CDR3 nucleotides: TGCAGCGTCGCCCCTAGCGGGGGAGAGACCCAGTACTTC. This translates into CSVAPSGGETQYF.

Many counts were recorded for this clonotype. CDR3 coding DNA: TGTGCCAGCAACCACATGTGGCTGGGTGGCTACACCTTC. Its protein product is CASNHMWLGGYTF. The chain carries TRBV6-2 or TRBV6-3 and TRBJ1-2; D gene uncertain. Trimming stripped 7 bases from V and 7 bases from J, with 16 bases between. The germline CDR1 and CDR2 sequences are MNHEY and SVGEGT. This CDR3 contains 13 residues.

Judged by abundance, this clonotype is medium-sized. This chain connects TRBV29-1 to TRBJ2-1; D unresolved. Trimming stripped 1 base from V and 5 bases from J, with 6 bases between. This CDR3 has 12 amino acids. Germline V gene lookup returns CDR1 SQVTM and CDR2 ANQGSEA. The DNA for the CDR3 is TGCAGCGTTGAAGGCGGAGACAATGAGCAGTTCTTC. Amino acid sequence: CSVEGGDNEQFF.

This clonotype counts as medium-sized (0.01 to 0.1%). The chain uses TRBV27 and TRBJ2-3, with TRBD1 matching over 9 bases. CDR1 MNHEY and CDR2 SMNVEV come from the germline V gene (reference sequence). This CDR3 region has 18 residues. Unmatched junction bases numbered 19, after V lost 4 bases and J lost 8 bases. The CDR3 nucleotides read TGTGCCAGCAGTTCCCGGGGTGGGGGGACAGGGATGGCCGCTACGCAGTATTTT. Residues: CASSSRGGGTGMAATQYF.

This clonotype came up many times. The rearrangement links TRBV12-3 or TRBV12-4 to TRBJ1-2, with unresolved D. This CDR3 region has 12 residues. V lost 3 bases and J 8 bases, leaving 10 bases between the germline ends. The CDR3 nucleotides read TGTGCCAGCAGTTTGAGTCCGGGAGGCTACACCTTC. This sequence encodes CASSLSPGGYTF.

This clonotype turned up a few times. The V and J genes are TRBV18 and TRBJ1-2; TRBD1 aligns across 10 bases. V lost 2 bases, J lost 0 bases, and 6 bases stayed unmatched. CDR3 size: 17 residues. Germline values: CDR1 KGHSH, CDR2 LQKENI. The CDR3: CASSPIDRGLANYGYTF. The CDR3 bases are TGTGCCAGCTCACCAATCGACAGGGGGCTTGCTAACTATGGCTACACCTTC.

By share of the sample, this clonotype is large. The chain has TRBV29-1 and TRBJ2-1, with 8 bases matching TRBD2. Losses at the gene ends were 5 bases for V and 1 base for J; bases not matched to a gene: 7. This CDR3 comprises 15 residues. Germline V lookup: CDR1 SQVTM, CDR2 ANQGSEA. CDR3 DNA sequence: TGCAGCGTTCGGGGGGGGGCCGAGTCCTACAATGAGCAGTTCTTC. Its translation: CSVRGGAESYNEQFF.

In its sample, this clonotype is medium-sized. This chain connects TRBV19 to TRBJ2-2; TRBD1 matches at 7 bases. Germline V gene lookup returns CDR1 LNHDA and CDR2 SQIVND (reference sequence). This CDR3 is 14 amino acids long. The trim removed 4 bases at V and 6 bases at J, leaving 5 bases unmatched. DNA of the CDR3: TGTGCCAGTAGTACTAACAGGGGCTCCGGGGAGCTGTTTTTT. It specifies CASSTNRGSGELFF.

This sequence joins TRBV2 and TRBJ2-3, with 8 bases fitting TRBD1. V was clipped by 6 bases and J by 0 bases; unmatched bases: 5. Looked up from germline, CDR1 is SNHLY and CDR2 is FYNNEI. The CDR3 has 15 residues. This CDR3 reads CASRRTGPSTDTQYF. In nucleotides, the CDR3 is TGTGCCAGCAGACGGACAGGGCCTAGCACAGATACGCAGTATTTT.

The chain carries TRBV28 and TRBJ2-5, with D hard to call. V gave up 6 bases and J gave up 7 bases, with 12 bases separating them. CDR3 size: 12 residues. The V gene's germline CDR1 is MDHEN and CDR2 SYDVKM. The CDR3 DNA reads as TGTGCCAGCAGCTTCGAGGCGGTGACCCAGTACTTC. Protein product: CASSFEAVTQYF.